The clone carrying this T cell receptor beta chain was counted once. This sample stems from a study of blood T cell repertoires in COVID-19. Study context: Samples of COVID-19 (acute and convalescent) were obtained from the United States, Italy and Spain. T cells, B-cell-depleted T cells, or PBMCs provided the cDNA or gDNA that served as material.

The CDR3 runs 15 residues. V lost 3 bases and J lost 8, with 20 bases in between. Germline V gene data show CDR1 as SGDLS and CDR2 as YYNGEE. In the authors' methods: Researchers report that nucleated cell counts were estimated from reference gene primer amplification. Profiled with immunoSEQ multiplex PCR; TCRdb holds only in-frame clones, not every one. V and J calls and clone size come straight from that table; D and trimming were deduced from the DNA. This table holds approximately 150,000 clones, 70% to 90% found once. This clonotype was obtained from a man in his fifties or sixties who had recovered from COVID-19. V gene TRBV9 combines with J gene TRBJ1-2; D might be TRBD1 (5 bases). Sequenced: peripheral blood. CDR3 in DNA: TGTGCCAGCAGCGCTCAAAACAGGCCCAACGTAGGCTACACCTTC. It yields the protein CASSAQNRPNVGYTF.